This T cell receptor (beta chain) was recorded in a study of PD-L1 blockade in urothelial cancer. About the study: Previous chemotherapy exposure amounted to 0 to 3 regimens for patients.

Produced via immunoSEQ multiplex PCR; TCRdb's table is partial and in-frame only. There are about 47,000 clones in the sample; more than 70% occur only once, and around 15% lies in the top ten. The V end lost 1 base, the J end lost 1 base, and 8 bases lay between the germline ends. Germline V gives CDR1 SGHRS, CDR2 YFSETQ. The CDR3 contains 14 residues. Time point reported: pretreatment peripheral blood. The number of samples from each patient was between 1 and 8, taken pretreatment and on-treatment. V usage is TRBV5-1 and J usage is TRBJ1-2; tentatively, D is TRBD1 (5 bases). This clonotype was obtained from a man aged 55 to 70 with urothelial cancer. Sequencing was performed on PBMCs, taken around atezolizumab (anti-PD-L1) treatment. The DNA for the CDR3 is TGCGCCAGCAGCTTGTCACAGGTTAACTATGGCTACACCTTC. Its translation: CASSLSQVNYGYTF.